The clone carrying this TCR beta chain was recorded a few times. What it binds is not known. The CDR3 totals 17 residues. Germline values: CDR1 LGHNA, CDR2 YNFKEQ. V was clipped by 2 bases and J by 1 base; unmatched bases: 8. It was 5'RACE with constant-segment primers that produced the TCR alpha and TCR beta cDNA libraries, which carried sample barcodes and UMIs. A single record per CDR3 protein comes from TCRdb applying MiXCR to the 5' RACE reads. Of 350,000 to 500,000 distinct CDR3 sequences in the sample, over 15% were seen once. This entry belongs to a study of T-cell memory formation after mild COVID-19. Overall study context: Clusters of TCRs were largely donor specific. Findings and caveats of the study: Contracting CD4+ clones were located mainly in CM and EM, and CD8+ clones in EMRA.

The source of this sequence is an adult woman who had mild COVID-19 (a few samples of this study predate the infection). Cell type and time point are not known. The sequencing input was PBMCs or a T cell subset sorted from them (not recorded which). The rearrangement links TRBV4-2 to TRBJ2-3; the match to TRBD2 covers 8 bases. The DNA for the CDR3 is TGTGCCAGCAGCCAACTTGGACTAGCCCACGGCACAGATACGCAGTATTTT. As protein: CASSQLGLAHGTDTQYF.